This is a list of T cell receptor beta chains from one sample in a study of vaccination effects on CD4 cells after COVID-19. The repertoire was sequenced with immunoSEQ multiplex PCR; TCRdb's copy has only in-frame clones and lacks some. The table shows tens of thousands of clones, with about 74% occurring only once. Their antigen targets remain unknown. This specimen was CD4+ T cells from PBMCs cultured with SARS-CoV-2 spike peptides, taken before COVID-19 vaccination. The receptors shown here come from a human donor who received a COVID-19 vaccine. Both conserved end residues are part of each CDR3. A D gene is named only where the DNA matches it firmly. Size tells how often a clone was seen (once, few, many) or the class of an expanded clone, and some rows leave it out.

>TRBJ1-1|.|TRBV25-1|.
TGTGCCAGCGCTCGAAGGACGGAAAACACTGAAGCTTTCTTT
CASARRTENTEAFF
>TRBJ2-5|TRBD2|TRBV5-1|.
TGCGCCAGCAGCTTGCATAGCGGGGGGGTTCAAGAGACCCAGTACTTC
CASSLHSGGVQETQYF
>TRBJ2-5|.|TRBV3-1/TRBV3-2|.
TGTGCCAGCAGCCTTGGACATCTACAAGAGACCCAGTACTTC
CASSLGHLQETQYF
>TRBJ1-1|.|TRBV6-1|.
TGTGCCAGCAGTGACCCCGGGTCCGTGTGGGCAGCTTTCTTT
CASSDPGSVWAAFF
>TRBJ2-3|TRBD2|TRBV4-1|.
TGCGCCAGCAGCCGCGGACTAGCGGGAGGGAGGTCCACAGATACGCAGTATTTT
CASSRGLAGGRSTDTQYF
>TRBJ2-1|TRBD2|TRBV3-1/TRBV3-2|.
TGTGCCAGCAGCCTCCAACTAGCGGGAGTGAGCTCCTACAATGAGCAGTTCTTC
CASSLQLAGVSSYNEQFF
>TRBJ2-1|.|TRBV4-1|.
TGCGCCAGCAGCCAAGAGGGTTCAGGATTAGAGCAGTTCTTC
CASSQEGSGLEQFF
>TRBJ2-2|.|TRBV3-1/TRBV3-2|.
TGTGCCAGCAGCCAGACTGGGGAGCTGTTTTTT
CASSQTGELFF
>TRBJ2-6|.|TRBV9|.
TGTGCCAGCAGCGCAACAGGGGGGGCTTACGGGGCCAACGTCCTGACTTTC
CASSATGGAYGANVLTF
>TRBJ2-4|.|TRBV4-2|.
TGTGCCAGCAGCCAAGGGGAGACCAAAAACATTCAGTACTTC
CASSQGETKNIQYF
>TRBJ2-1|TRBD1|TRBV10-2|.
TGCGCCAGCCAAACCTCTCTAGCCAGGACAGGGGCCACTCATGAGCAGTTCTTC
CASQTSLARTGATHEQFF
>TRBJ2-7|.|TRBV4-1|.
TGCGCCAGCAGCCGAGGGGACGGGTTCTACGAGCAGTACTTC
CASSRGDGFYEQYF
>TRBJ2-1|TRBD2|TRBV5-1|few
TGCGCCAGCAGCGTTAGCGGGAGCTCCTACAATGAGCAGTTCTTC
CASSVSGSSYNEQFF
>TRBJ2-3|TRBD1|TRBV5-4|.
TGTGCCAGCAGCGCATATCGGGACAGGGTAACAGATACGCAGTATTTT
CASSAYRDRVTDTQYF
>TRBJ1-2|TRBD1|TRBV7-8|.
TGTGCCAGCAGCGAAAGGATGGGTAGGGGGCCTGGGGATGGCTACACCTTC
CASSERMGRGPGDGYTF
>TRBJ1-2|.|TRBV5-1|.
TGCGCCAGCAGCACAGGACAGACCCCCTATGGCTACACCTTC
CASSTGQTPYGYTF
>TRBJ2-1|TRBD2|TRBV19|.
TGTGCCAGTAGTGTCGAACTAGCGGGAGACTCCTACAATGAGCAGTTCTTC
CASSVELAGDSYNEQFF
>TRBJ2-3|TRBD1|TRBV11-3|.
TGTGCCAGCAGCACAGGACAGGGAGCAAACACAGATACGCAGTATTTT
CASSTGQGANTDTQYF
>TRBJ1-1|.|TRBV5-1|.
TGCGCCAGCAGCTTGGCCCAGATGAACACTGAAGCTTTCTTT
CASSLAQMNTEAFF
>TRBJ2-7|.|TRBV27|few
TGTGCCAGCAGTTTAGCCCTCTCCTACGAGCAGTACTTC
CASSLALSYEQYF
>TRBJ2-3|TRBD1|TRBV19|.
TGTGCCAGTAGTACCTCGGGACAGAGCACAGATACGCAGTATTTT
CASSTSGQSTDTQYF
>TRBJ2-4|.|TRBV5-1|once
TGCGCCAGCAGCTTGTTTGGGGGTCCAGGGAACATTCAGTACTTC
CASSLFGGPGNIQYF
>TRBJ1-1|TRBD1|TRBV27|.
TGTGCCAGCAGTCCCCCAGGGGGAACTGAAGCTTTCTTT
CASSPPGGTEAFF
>TRBJ1-4|TRBD1|TRBV19|.
TGTGCCAGTAAGGAACAGGGGGTGCAGGGGCATGAAAAACTGTTTTTT
CASKEQGVQGHEKLFF
>TRBJ1-5|TRBD1|TRBV2|.
TGTGCCAGCAAAACGGACAGGGGAAGAAATCAGCCCCAGCATTTT
CASKTDRGRNQPQHF
>TRBJ2-3|TRBD2|TRBV2|few
TGTGCCAGCACACAACCCGGGACTAGAGCGGCCCGGACTAGCACAGATACGCAGTATTTT
CASTQPGTRAARTSTDTQYF
>TRBJ1-3|.|TRBV9|.
TGTGCCAGCAGCGTAGGGCCAGGGAGTTTCAGCTCTGGAAACACCATATATTTT
CASSVGPGSFSSGNTIYF
>TRBJ2-5|TRBD1|TRBV29-1|.
TGCAGCGCCCAGGGACAGGTGGAGACCCAGTACTTC
CSAQGQVETQYF
>TRBJ2-2|.|TRBV3-1/TRBV3-2|.
TGTGCCAGCACCGGGACCGGGGAGCTGTTTTTT
CASTGTGELFF
>TRBJ2-1|.|TRBV7-2|.
TGTGCCAGCAGCTTAGCCGTTGGACAGCAGTTCTTC
CASSLAVGQQFF
>TRBJ2-7|TRBD1|TRBV3-1/TRBV3-2|.
TGTGCCAGCAGCCAAGCCCCAGACAGGGGGCGTCAGTACTTC
CASSQAPDRGRQYF
>TRBJ1-2|.|TRBV19|few
TGTGCCACCTACATCCTTGGGGAGGGGGGCGGTGGCTACACCTTC
CATYILGEGGGGYTF
>TRBJ2-3|.|TRBV24-1|.
TGTGCCACCAGTGATATTAGCACAGATACGCAGTATTTT
CATSDISTDTQYF
>TRBJ1-4|.|TRBV7-8|few
TGTGCCAGCTTGCTGGGACCCGCAACTAATGAAAAACTGTTTTTT
CASLLGPATNEKLFF
>TRBJ2-3|.|TRBV2|.
TGTGCCAGCAGCGCCTCGACAGATACGCAGTATTTT
CASSASTDTQYF
>TRBJ1-2|.|TRBV6-5|.
TGTGCCAGCAGTTATCGGGGAGGGTATGGCTACACCTTC
CASSYRGGYGYTF
>TRBJ2-1|TRBD2|TRBV3-1/TRBV3-2|once
TGTGCCAGCAGCTCAAGAACTAGCGGAGGTGAGCAGTTCTTC
CASSSRTSGGEQFF
>TRBJ1-6|.|TRBV3-1/TRBV3-2|.
TGTGCCAGCAGCCAAGATTGGAAAGCAGGCGTCGGCTCCTATAATTCACCCCTCCACTTT
CASSQDWKAGVGSYNSPLHF
>TRBJ1-2|.|TRBV19|.
TGTGCCAGTAGTATAGGACCTACCTATGGCTACACCTTC
CASSIGPTYGYTF
>TRBJ2-5|TRBD1|TRBV27|.
TGTGCCAGCAGCCCCTCGGGTATGGCCTTCCAGGGGGCCTCAGAGACCCAGTACTTC
CASSPSGMAFQGASETQYF